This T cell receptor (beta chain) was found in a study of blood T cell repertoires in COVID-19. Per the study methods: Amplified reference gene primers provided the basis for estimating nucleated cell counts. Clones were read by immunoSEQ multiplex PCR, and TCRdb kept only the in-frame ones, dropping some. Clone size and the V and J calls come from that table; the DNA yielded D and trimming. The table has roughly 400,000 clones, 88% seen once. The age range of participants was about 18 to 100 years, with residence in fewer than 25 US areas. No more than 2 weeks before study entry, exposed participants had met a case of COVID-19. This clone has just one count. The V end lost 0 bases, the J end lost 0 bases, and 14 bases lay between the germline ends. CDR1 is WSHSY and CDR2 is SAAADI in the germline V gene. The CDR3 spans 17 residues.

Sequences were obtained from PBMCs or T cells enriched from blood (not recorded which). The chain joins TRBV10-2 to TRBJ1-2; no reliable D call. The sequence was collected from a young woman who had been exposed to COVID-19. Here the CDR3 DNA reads TGCGCCAGCAGTGAGTCTATTATCGGGTCTTCTAACTATGGCTACACCTTC. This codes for CASSESIIGSSNYGYTF.